This is a list of T cell receptor beta chains from one sample in a study of T cells in tuberculosis. The assay was immunoSEQ multiplex PCR, and TCRdb's table has in-frame clones only and misses some. The sample consists of over 30,000 clones, roughly 93% of them appearing once. The sequencing here drew on PBMCs, taken at tuberculosis diagnosis. The origin of the receptors is an adult with tuberculosis. Both conserved end residues are part of each CDR3. A D gene is named only where the DNA matches it firmly. A row's size may be missing; if present it is once, few, many or a size class.

clone_size | d_call | j_call | v_call | cdr3_nt | cdr3_aa
- | TRBD2 | TRBJ2-7 | TRBV7-8 | TGTGCCAGCAGCGCCTATCGCAGTCCAGCGGGATGGGAGCAGTACTTC | CASSAYRSPAGWEQYF
- | TRBD1 | TRBJ2-7 | TRBV14 | TGTGCCAGCAGCCATCCGGACAGGGGCTACGAGCAGTACTTC | CASSHPDRGYEQYF
- | - | TRBJ2-3 | TRBV5-4 | TGTGCCAGCAGCTTGGGGGGGGGACACCAGTTCACAGATACGCAGTATTTT | CASSLGGGHQFTDTQYF
- | - | TRBJ2-4 | TRBV2 | TGTGCCAGCAGTGAATCGCTAAGCGACCCCAGTAACATTCAGTACTTC | CASSESLSDPSNIQYF
- | - | TRBJ2-5 | TRBV28 | TGTGCCAGCAGTTCCCTGGGGCTTGGGGAGACCCAGTACTTC | CASSSLGLGETQYF
- | - | TRBJ2-5 | TRBV18 | TGTGCCAGCTCACCAGGGACTTCTTCGCAAGAGACCCAGTACTTC | CASSPGTSSQETQYF
- | TRBD1 | TRBJ1-1 | TRBV27 | TGTGCCAGCAGATCAGGACAGGGGGCCGACACTGAAGCTTTCTTT | CASRSGQGADTEAFF
- | - | TRBJ2-7 | TRBV9 | TGTGCCAGCAGCGTAGGCCAGGAAACGGTTGGAAAGCAGTACTTC | CASSVGQETVGKQYF
- | - | TRBJ1-3 | TRBV5-1 | TGCGCCAGCAGCTTGGCAGGTGGAAACACCATATATTTT | CASSLAGGNTIYF
- | - | TRBJ2-1 | TRBV7-2 | TGTGCCAGCACCCCCAGAGGGGGAGGGCTCAATGAGCAGTTCTTC | CASTPRGGGLNEQFF
- | - | TRBJ2-7 | TRBV4-1 | TGCGCCAGCAGCCAAGTTGGTAACAGGGTAGTGGACGAGCAGTACTTC | CASSQVGNRVVDEQYF
- | - | TRBJ1-2 | TRBV6-6 | TGTGCCAGCAAGTCCAGGGGCACCAACTATGGCTACACCTTC | CASKSRGTNYGYTF
- | - | TRBJ1-6 | TRBV19 | TGTGCCAGTATGGGGCCCGAGTATAATTCACCCCTCCACTTT | CASMGPEYNSPLHF
- | - | TRBJ1-3 | TRBV21-1 | TGTGCCAGCAGCCCTTGCGGGGTTCGACCTGGAAACACCATATATTTT | CASSPCGVRPGNTIYF
- | - | TRBJ2-7 | TRBV7-8 | TGTGCCAGCCGGATAGGGGTTGGGGGCAGCGAGCAGTACTTC | CASRIGVGGSEQYF
- | TRBD2 | TRBJ2-1 | TRBV29-1 | TGCAGCGTTGAATCAGCGGGGTTCGGGGATGAGCAGTTCTTC | CSVESAGFGDEQFF
- | - | TRBJ2-7 | TRBV19 | TGTGCCAGTAGCTCCAAGCTCTCTAAGGAGCAGTACTTC | CASSSKLSKEQYF
- | - | TRBJ1-2 | TRBV27 | TGTGCCAGCAGTTTATCCGGCGGGGGGGCCCTAAACTATGGCTACACCTTC | CASSLSGGGALNYGYTF
- | - | TRBJ2-7 | TRBV27 | - | CASSSSGHLGYEQYF
- | - | TRBJ2-2 | TRBV5-1 | TGCGCCAGCAGCAGCCCCCGCTCCACCGGGGAGCTGTTTTTT | CASSSPRSTGELFF
- | TRBD1 | TRBJ2-3 | TRBV5-6 | TGTGCCAGCAGCTTTCAGGGGGCCGACGGCACAGATACGCAGTATTTT | CASSFQGADGTDTQYF
once | TRBD1 | TRBJ1-6 | TRBV27 | TGTGCCAGCAGTTTAGGGACAGGGATTGATTCACCCCTCCACTTT | CASSLGTGIDSPLHF
once | TRBD1 | TRBJ2-5 | TRBV14 | TGTGCCAGCAGCCAAGATTTGTGGGACAGCCAAGAGACCCAGTACTTC | CASSQDLWDSQETQYF
- | - | TRBJ1-1 | TRBV30 | TGTGCCTGGAGTGTACGTATCAGTGAAAGCACTGAAGCTTTCTTT | CAWSVRISESTEAFF
- | - | TRBJ1-4 | TRBV25-1 | TGTGCCAGCACCGATGCACGGGCGGGGGAAAAACTGTTTTTT | CASTDARAGEKLFF
- | TRBD1 | TRBJ2-3 | TRBV5-6 | TGTGCCAGCAGCCGACAGGGGTCAAACACAGATACGCAGTATTTT | CASSRQGSNTDTQYF
- | TRBD1 | TRBJ1-1 | TRBV2 | TGTGCCAGCAGTGTGGGACAGCCGAACACTGAAGCTTTCTTT | CASSVGQPNTEAFF
- | TRBD1 | TRBJ1-4 | TRBV5-6 | TGTGCCAGCAGCTCCCCGGGACAGGGGGCAACTAATGAAAAACTGTTTTTT | CASSSPGQGATNEKLFF
- | - | TRBJ1-1 | TRBV19 | TGTGCCAGTATTATAGGGACACCGCTAAACACTGAAGCTTTCTTT | CASIIGTPLNTEAFF
- | - | TRBJ2-1 | TRBV6-1 | TGTGCCAGCAGTGACCCAGAAGCGGACCCGTACAATGAGCAGTTCTTC | CASSDPEADPYNEQFF
- | - | TRBJ2-4 | TRBV6-1 | TGTGCCAGCAGTCCAGGAGGAGCCAAAAACATTCAGTACTTC | CASSPGGAKNIQYF
- | - | TRBJ2-7 | TRBV29-1 | TGCAGCGTTGACTCCGGGGATGAGCAGTACTTC | CSVDSGDEQYF
once | - | TRBJ1-1 | TRBV7-8 | TGTGCCAGCAGCCCCTGGACATCCAACACTGAAGCTTTCTTT | CASSPWTSNTEAFF
- | - | TRBJ2-5 | TRBV2 | TGTGCCAGCAGTGACAGGACTCGGGGTGAGACCCAGTACTTC | CASSDRTRGETQYF
- | TRBD2 | TRBJ2-1 | TRBV25-1 | TGTGCCAGCAGGGGACTACAGGCTAGCTCCTACAATGAGCAGTTCTTC | CASRGLQASSYNEQFF
- | - | TRBJ1-2 | TRBV11-2 | TGTGCCAGCAGCTTATCGCCAGGGAACTATGGCTACACCTTC | CASSLSPGNYGYTF
- | TRBD1 | TRBJ2-7 | TRBV7-2 | TGTGCCAGCAGCCCGGACAGGGTCGAGCAGTACTTC | CASSPDRVEQYF
once | - | TRBJ1-1 | TRBV4-1 | TGCGCCAGCAGCTATACTTCCTCTGAGCTGGAAGCTTTCTTT | CASSYTSSELEAFF
- | - | TRBJ2-2 | TRBV18 | TGTGCCAGCTTCCCCAGGGTTAACACCGGGGAGCTGTTTTTT | CASFPRVNTGELFF
- | - | TRBJ1-1 | TRBV7-9 | TGTGCCAGCAGCTTAGGGGCGGGGAGAGGAACTGAAGCTTTCTTT | CASSLGAGRGTEAFF
- | TRBD2 | TRBJ2-5 | TRBV2 | TGTGCCAGCAGTCGACTAGCGGGACTACAAGAGACCCAGTACTTC | CASSRLAGLQETQYF
- | - | TRBJ1-2 | TRBV11-2 | TGTGCCAGCAGAGTGGGGCAGGGGCGAGCTAACTATGGCTACACCTTC | CASRVGQGRANYGYTF
- | - | TRBJ2-5 | TRBV28 | TGTGCCAGCAGTTTATATAGTCTTGGGGGGAACTTCGCCCAAGAGACCCAGTACTTC | CASSLYSLGGNFAQETQYF
- | TRBD2 | TRBJ2-3 | TRBV19 | TGTGCCAGTAGTATAGTGGCTAGCGGGAACACAGATACGCAGTATTTT | CASSIVASGNTDTQYF
- | - | TRBJ2-7 | TRBV4-2 | TGTGCCAGCAGCCAAGAATCCCCGACAGCCACCTACGAGCAGTACTTC | CASSQESPTATYEQYF
- | TRBD2 | TRBJ2-1 | TRBV4-1 | TGCGCCAGCAGCCACCCCCCGGGGGGGGATGAGCAGTTCTTC | CASSHPPGGDEQFF
- | TRBD2 | TRBJ2-1 | TRBV19 | TGTGCCAGTGGGGCGGCTAGCGGACTTAATGAGCAGTTCTTC | CASGAASGLNEQFF
- | TRBD1 | TRBJ2-7 | TRBV25-1 | TGTGCCAGCAGTTTAGACAGGGGCTACGAGCAGTACTTC | CASSLDRGYEQYF
- | TRBD2 | TRBJ2-1 | TRBV6-6 | TGTGCCAGCAGCCCACACCTAGCGGGAGAATACAATGAGCAGTTCTTC | CASSPHLAGEYNEQFF
- | - | TRBJ2-3 | TRBV28 | TGTGCCAGCAGTTTATCATCGGGGGACCGCACAGATACGCAGTATTTT | CASSLSSGDRTDTQYF